This TCR beta chain was sequenced during a study of T cell responses to AZD1222 COVID-19 vaccine (TCRdb year 2021). The study in broad terms: A total of approximately 230 trial participants underwent TCR sequencing, of whom 207 received two doses of AZD1222 and about 25 received two doses of the MenACWY control vaccine. Trial participants were enrolled into age subgroups of 18-55, 56-69 and 70-plus years, which contained about 150, 28 and 57 TCR-sequenced participants, respectively.

As for this clone: Its binding antigen is unknown. Per-base quality was not reported, and no clone a single base away is much larger than it.

Study-wide conclusions, independent of this receptor: The whole spike protein was spanned by vaccine-associated CD4 TCRs, and dominant responses were seen in regions 160-218 and 743-854. The 56-69-year group was small, and its depth increase did not reach significance, likely because of low power. Because no day 14 peak-response samples were available, the repertoires could be characterized only after the peak T cell response. Epitopes outside the regions mutated in the B.1.351 and B.1.1.7 variants were reportedly recognized by nearly half of the unique spike-specific TCRs. After two AZD1222 doses, both the breadth and the depth of spike-specific TCRs were significantly higher than at day 0 and than in MenACWY recipients. Participants were mostly white British, with more females than males. The authors suggested clonal diversity may have been underestimated. Only five or six AZD1222 recipients were SARS-CoV-2 seropositive at baseline, limiting conclusions about previously exposed vaccinees.

The time point label for this specimen denotes: about 28 days (+/-7) after the second vaccine dose. Because spike-specific TCR depth and breadth did not differ between the two schedules, AZD1222 recipients who got a second dose at roughly 4 weeks were pooled with those who got a second dose at roughly 12 weeks. The vaccinee samples were drawn from two UK trials, COV001 and COV002, one of which was a single-blind randomized controlled phase 2/3 trial testing AZD1222 (ChAdOx1 nCoV-19) in healthy adults. For TCRbeta chain sequencing, PBMC samples from trial participants were taken at day 0 and at day 28 after the second dose. The CDR3 regions of human TCRbeta chains were analyzed by immunosequencing. Under the source paper's analysis protocol: Repertoire TCRs were matched against a reference library of SARS-CoV-2-specific TCRs generated with the MIRA antigen-specificity platform. Breadth was defined as the fraction of unique TCRs that were SARS-CoV-2-associated, and depth was defined as the fraction of total T cells that were SARS-CoV-2-associated. Using the MIRA data, each spike-specific TCR was assigned both to the spike region to which the TCR was reactive and to a CD4 or CD8 class. Log10-transformed breadth and depth values were compared by one-way ANOVA with Sidak's multiple comparisons tests. TCRdb stores this immuneACCESS table with in-frame sequences only. Part of the clones is absent; in the studies checked, under half of the shortfall reflects unresolved V genes, and no reason is known for the rest. The V and J calls and clone size come from that table; D and trimming were worked out from the DNA. For this sample there are under 150,000 clones; approximately 92% appear just once. The ten most abundant clones make up 0.9% to 1.4% of the sample.

CDR1 and CDR2 were assigned from the germline V gene as SQVTM and ANQGSEA. The CDR3 has 13 amino acids, counting the end cysteine and phenylalanine. Only the CDR3 DNA is retained, 39 bases long and in frame from the first base. The junction shows trimming of 3 bases on V and 5 bases on J, plus 13 bases between the germline ends. This receptor was identified in an adult who received the AZD1222 COVID-19 vaccine. Material: peripheral blood, obtained 28 days after the second AZD1222 dose. This sequence uses TRBV29-1 and TRBJ1-1, and the D gene may be TRBD1, 5 bases matching. Here the CDR3 is given as CSVESQGGTEAFF. The nucleotides read TGCAGCGTTGAGTCGCAGGGAGGTACTGAAGCTTTCTTT.